This is a list of T cell receptor beta chains from one sample in a study of cytomegalovirus exposure and HLA in healthy donors. Using immunoSEQ multiplex PCR, the repertoire was profiled, and TCRdb retains in-frame clones only, with some absent. Of 120,000 or so clones listed, around three quarters were seen once; the top ten hold 1.2%. Material for sequencing was PBMCs. These receptors all stem from a female donor in good health and CMV-seronegative. Each CDR3 is given without its conserved first and last residue. Each record gives: J gene, V gene, CDR3 protein.

>TRBJ1-1|TRBV28
ASSPTTGMNTEAF
>TRBJ1-1|TRBV7-8
ASSLGRVTEAF
>TRBJ2-5|TRBV5-1
ASSSGTGAVQETQY
>TRBJ1-2|TRBV15
APPSPDRTYGYT
>TRBJ2-1|TRBV5-6
ASSYNPRGGSSYNEQF
>TRBJ2-7|TRBV7-2
ASSLTPAYEQY
>TRBJ2-1|TRBV11-3
ASSDIAGANEQF
>TRBJ1-6|TRBV18
ASSPGPFSSYNSPLH
>TRBJ1-1|TRBV7-2
ASTLTGRATEAF
>TRBJ2-7|TRBV6-7
ASSYTYKRQGACEQY
>TRBJ1-1|TRBV7-3
ATRGRRGTEAF
>TRBJ1-5|TRBV5-1
ASSPWDRRGHSNQPQH
>TRBJ1-2|TRBV12-5
ASDRTGSDGYT
>.|TRBV5-4
ASSPRDSYEQY
>TRBJ1-2|TRBV15
ATSRVPEGVRYT
>TRBJ2-7|TRBV5-1
ASTTWSGRGREQY
>TRBJ1-1|TRBV6-5
ASSYSLDRGDTEAF
>TRBJ2-1|TRBV19
ASSTGLANEQF
>TRBJ1-1|TRBV9
ASSVGVGTGGSFEAF
>TRBJ1-5|TRBV7-8
ASSLEGGVNQPQH
>TRBJ1-3|TRBV30
AWSVGVFAGNTIY
>TRBJ1-2|TRBV28
ASSAGGDNYGYT
>TRBJ1-4|TRBV28
ASSLFWETHEKLF
>TRBJ1-5|TRBV27
ASSSKGPRGELPQH
>TRBJ2-7|TRBV4-2
ASSQGPRGSYEQY
>TRBJ1-5|TRBV19
ASSISTPGNQPQH
>TRBJ2-7|TRBV6-5
ASSPLPAGTREQY
>TRBJ1-1|TRBV30
AWNRQVNTEAF
>TRBJ1-4|TRBV14
ASSTGTDHRSWRDEKLF
>TRBJ2-1|TRBV5-4
ASSFPRGINDEQF
>TRBJ1-1|TRBV25-1
ASRKGSGNTEAF
>TRBJ2-2|TRBV5-4
ASSLGDRVPGELF
>.|TRBV6-6
ASSPGTVLEQY
>TRBJ1-2|TRBV5-6
ASSLGGGPYGYT
>TRBJ2-7|TRBV28
ASSFAGRMVYEQY
>TRBJ1-1|TRBV5-1
ASSWTVLNTEAF
>TRBJ2-7|TRBV29-1
SVVGGGLAPYEQY
>TRBJ1-2|TRBV11-2
ASSSTRSGQHSYGYT
>TRBJ1-5|TRBV6-6
ASSFVPGQRNQPQH
>TRBJ2-4|TRBV7-2
ASSLAQGAAAGAKNIQY
>TRBJ2-1|TRBV5-1
ASRPAGRYNEQF
>TRBJ2-1|TRBV6-5
ASSYSADRPYNEQF
>TRBJ1-2|TRBV7-3
ASSLWGQGLFGYT
>TRBJ1-2|TRBV19
ASSIRTGYGYT